Below, one T cell receptor beta chain is given with its context. The data originate from a study of blood T cell repertoires in COVID-19. Looking at the study overall: Some COVID-19 samples were acute and others convalescent; all came from the United States, Italy and Spain.

The authors' processing: Estimates of nucleated cell counts were drawn from the amplification of reference gene primers. The data were produced by immunoSEQ multiplex PCR, yet TCRdb's version contains in-frame clones alone and is incomplete. For V, J and clone size, that table is used; D and trimming come from the DNA. Here the sample spans 27,000 or so clones, around 90% being singletons. Trimming removed 5 bases at V and 4 bases at J, with 17 bases between. Looked up from germline, CDR1 is MNHEY and CDR2 is SVGAGI. The CDR3 consists of 15 residues. The chain joins TRBV6-5 to TRBJ1-2, with TRBD1 as a possible D gene (5 bases). The TCR originated in a human donor with active COVID-19. The donor label of this sample is uncertain. Material: peripheral blood. CDR3 DNA: TGTGCCAGCAGTCCGACGGGCCAGGGACTCTATGGCTACACCTTC. Encoded protein: CASSPTGQGLYGYTF.